The 23 T cell receptor beta chains below were found in one sample sequenced in a study of CD8 T cells in Susac syndrome. Random hexamers were used to reverse transcribe the RNA input (about 0.45 to 1 ug). In TCRdb, the immunoSEQ multiplex PCR reads were re-called with MiXCR into one record per CDR3 protein. The sample lists 100,000 to 110,000 distinct CDR3 sequences, 95% occurring once. Sequenced material: CD8+ T cells from PBMCs. These receptors all stem from a human donor with Susac syndrome.

The chain recombines TRBV7-9 with TRBJ1-1; no reliable D call. The V end was cut by 4 bases, the J end by 8 bases, with 14 bases between. The germline gives CDR1 SEHNR, CDR2 FQNEAQ (reference sequence). The CDR3 is made up of 13 amino acids. The CDR3 region is CASSSRDWGEAFF. In nucleotides, the CDR3 is TGTGCCAGCAGCTCCCGGGATTGGGGAGAAGCTTTCTTT.

The chain couples TRBV25-1 to TRBJ1-5; 7 positions match TRBD1. Germline V gene data show CDR1 as MGHDK and CDR2 as SYGVNS. CDR3 length equals 14 residues. V lost 6 bases and J lost 3; bases outside the gene matches: 5. The CDR3 protein is CASSRTGFNQPQHF. Written as DNA, the CDR3 is TGTGCCAGCAGCAGGACAGGCTTCAATCAGCCCCAGCATTTT.

CDR3 loop: CASSQGAGTREQYF. CDR3 nucleotide sequence: TGTGCCAGCAGCCAAGGGGCCGGGACTAGAGAGCAGTACTTC. The chain combines TRBV3-1 with TRBJ2-7, with TRBD2 matching 8 bases. Trimming cost V 1 base and J 7 bases; bases outside gene matches: 6. From germline, CDR1 is LGHDT and CDR2 YNNKEL (reference sequence). This CDR3 is 14 amino acids long.

This clonotype was observed a single time. The J gene is TRBJ2-3, the V gene TRBV2; no clear D. The V end was cut by 6 bases, the J end by 3 bases, with 7 bases between. The CDR3 is 12 amino acids. Germline V gene lookup returns CDR1 SNHLY and CDR2 FYNNEI. As DNA, the CDR3 is TGTGCCAGCAGAATGGGGACAGATACGCAGTATTTT. It translates to CASRMGTDTQYF.

The V call is TRBV5-8, the J call TRBJ2-5; the D gene is possibly TRBD1 (6 bases). This CDR3 region has 15 residues. Germline lookup yields CDR1 SGHTS and CDR2 YDEGEE. V was shortened by 4 bases and J by 4 bases, with 17 bases between the two germline ends. Here the CDR3 reads CASSVGHWGIETQYF. DNA of the CDR3: TGTGCCAGCAGCGTGGGACATTGGGGGATAGAGACCCAGTACTTC.

The chain combines TRBV12-3 or TRBV12-4 with TRBJ2-7; 7 bases line up with TRBD1. The CDR3 totals 15 residues. The V gene end was trimmed by 5 bases and the J gene end by 0 bases; junction bases not matched to a gene: 7. The CDR3, as DNA: TGTGCCAGCAGTAAGGGACAGCTTAGCTCCTACGAGCAGTACTTC. Protein: CASSKGQLSSYEQYF.

The CDR3 DNA reads as TGTGCCACCAGGGGTATCCACAATGAGCAGTTCTTC. Amino acid sequence: CATRGIHNEQFF. V gene TRBV24-1 combines with J gene TRBJ2-1; D is uncertain. V was clipped by 7 bases and J by 5 bases, with 8 bases between them. CDR1 KGHDR and CDR2 SFDVKD come from the germline V gene. The CDR3 is 12 amino acids.

This chain uses TRBV11-2 with TRBJ1-2; D remains unclear. CDR1 is SGHAT, CDR2 FQNNGV, per germline. V gave up 0 bases and J gave up 4 bases, with 15 bases separating them. The CDR3 totals 16 residues. CDR3 sequence (DNA): TGTGCCAGCAGCTTAGACAGTACGGCCATACTCTATGGCTACACCTTC. The encoded protein is CASSLDSTAILYGYTF.

The chain has TRBV19 and TRBJ1-2, with 8 bases that match TRBD1. The length of the CDR3 is 14 residues. Per germline, CDR1 LNHDA and CDR2 SQIVND (reference sequence). J was trimmed by 2 bases and V by 7 bases; bases with no gene match: 6. CDR3 protein: CASTTGEENYGYTF. For the CDR3, the DNA is TGTGCCAGTACGACAGGGGAAGAAAACTATGGCTACACCTTC.

V gene TRBV5-1 combines with J gene TRBJ2-7; D may be TRBD1 (6 bases). The V gene's germline CDR1 is SGHRS and CDR2 YFSETQ. The CDR3 is 12 amino acids. Trimming cost V 9 bases and J 6 bases, with 16 bases left between them. Here the CDR3 DNA reads TGCGCCACCGAGGAACAGGGCGTCGAGCAGTACTTC. It codes for CATEEQGVEQYF.

The V call is TRBV29-1, the J call TRBJ2-3, with 7 bases that match TRBD2. The V gene end was trimmed by 3 bases and the J gene end by 3 bases; junction bases not matched to a gene: 9. Germline CDR1 is SQVTM and CDR2 is ANQGSEA. The CDR3 contains 15 residues. The CDR3 nucleotides are TGCAGCGTTGACCCTGGCGGGAGACCTACAGATACGCAGTATTTT. This codes for CSVDPGGRPTDTQYF.

The chain recombines TRBV3-1 with TRBJ1-1, with unresolved D. The CDR3 has 15 residues. Trimming removed 4 bases from V and 0 bases from J, with 12 bases in between. The germline gives CDR1 LGHDT, CDR2 YNNKEL (reference sequence). CDR3 protein: CASSRKGTMNTEAFF. For the CDR3, the DNA is TGTGCCAGCAGCCGGAAGGGAACTATGAACACTGAAGCTTTCTTT. The entire variable domain, with the rest obtained from reference TRBV3-1 and TRBJ1-1, is as follows: DTAVSQTPKYLVTQMGNDKSIKCEQNLGHDTMYWYKQDSKKFLKIMFSYNNKELIINETVPNRFSPKSPDKAHLNLHINSLELGDSAVYFCASSRKGTMNTEAFFGQGTRLTVV.

The rearrangement uses TRBV20-1 and TRBJ1-5, with a possible D match to TRBD1 (5 bases). The germline gives CDR1 DFQATT, CDR2 SNEGSKA (reference sequence). The CDR3 has 12 residues. Between the trimmed V and J ends, which lost 6 bases and 4 bases, there was a span of 10 bases. CDR3 in amino acids: CSAVEGNQPQHF. The CDR3, as DNA: TGCAGTGCGGTTGAGGGGAATCAGCCCCAGCATTTT.

The rearrangement links TRBV29-1 to TRBJ1-4; D uncertain. V shed 2 bases and J shed 0 bases, with 4 bases lying between them. Germline loops: CDR1 SQVTM, CDR2 ANQGSEA. The CDR3 loop spans 13 amino acids. CDR3 coding DNA: TGCAGCGTTGAACCTGCAACTAATGAAAAACTGTTTTTT. Translated: CSVEPATNEKLFF. Supplemented by reference TRBV29-1 and TRBJ1-4, the full variable domain reads SAVISQKPSRDICQRGTSLTIQCQVDSQVTMMFWYRQQPGQSLTLIATANQGSEATYESGFVIDKFPISRPNLTFSTLTVSNMSPEDSSIYLCSVEPATNEKLFFGSGTQLSVL.

The J gene is TRBJ1-2, the V gene TRBV29-1; perhaps TRBD1 as D (6 bases). CDR3 length: 13 residues. V was pared by 7 bases and J by 7 bases, with 19 bases between. Germline V CDR1 and CDR2: SQVTM, ANQGSEA. The CDR3, as DNA: TGCAGCGCGGTAACGGGACACTCGGCTGGCTACACCTTC. Protein: CSAVTGHSAGYTF. Using reference TRBV29-1 and TRBJ1-2 for the parts outside the CDR3, the full variable domain is SAVISQKPSRDICQRGTSLTIQCQVDSQVTMMFWYRQQPGQSLTLIATANQGSEATYESGFVIDKFPISRPNLTFSTLTVSNMSPEDSSIYLCSAVTGHSAGYTFGSGTRLTVV.

The genes are TRBV20-1 and TRBJ2-7; D is ambiguous. With 2 bases removed from V and 0 bases from J, the gap between germline ends came to 8 bases. The CDR3 covers 13 residues. Germline V gives CDR1 DFQATT, CDR2 SNEGSKA (reference sequence). The CDR3 DNA sequence: TGCAGTGCTAGACGAGTAAGCTCCTACGAGCAGTACTTC. Encoded protein: CSARRVSSYEQYF.

The chain employs TRBV10-3 and TRBJ2-3; D uncertain. Germline V CDR1 and CDR2: ENHRY, SYGVKD. The CDR3 has 14 amino acids. V lost 0 bases to trimming and J lost 6 bases, with 10 bases between them. CDR3 nucleotide sequence: TGTGCCATCAGTGAGTCAACGGATGAGGATACGCAGTATTTT. Its translation: CAISESTDEDTQYF.

The V and J genes are TRBV6-1 and TRBJ2-7, with 10 bases fitting TRBD1. Germline V gene sequence: CDR1 MNHNS, CDR2 SASEGT. The CDR3 has 15 amino acids. V gave up 7 bases and J gave up 1 base; unmatched junction bases: 7. The CDR3 sequence: CASKSGTGDSYEQYF. The DNA for the CDR3 is TGTGCCAGCAAATCCGGGACAGGGGATTCCTACGAGCAGTACTTC.

The gene calls are TRBV13 and TRBJ2-4, with a tentative D call TRBD1 (5 bases). This CDR3 is 14 amino acids long. Germline CDR1 PRHDT, CDR2 FYEKMQ (reference sequence). Trimming removed 5 bases at V and 1 base at J, with 9 bases between. CDR3 protein: CASSPNRAKNIQYF. As DNA, the CDR3 is TGTGCCAGCAGCCCAAACAGGGCCAAAAACATTCAGTACTTC.

The chain joins TRBV6-1 to TRBJ2-1; TRBD1 aligns across 7 bases. The CDR3 totals 15 residues. With V trimmed by 8 bases and J by 9 bases, 16 bases remained unmatched. Germline V lookup: CDR1 MNHNS, CDR2 SASEGT. CDR3: CASVGVGGAAGEQFF. CDR3 sequence (DNA): TGTGCCAGCGTGGGAGTAGGGGGCGCGGCGGGTGAGCAGTTCTTC.

This chain links TRBV20-1 with TRBJ2-1; 11 bases are a match to TRBD1. The CDR3 is made up of 14 amino acids. V was clipped by 1 base and J by 10 bases; unmatched bases: 6. The V gene's germline CDR1 is DFQATT and CDR2 SNEGSKA (reference sequence). In DNA, the CDR3 is TGCAGTGCTAGAGGAGGACAGGGGGCGGGGGAGCAGTTCTTC. It translates to CSARGGQGAGEQFF.

The genes are TRBV15 and TRBJ2-5; no clear D gene. The CDR3 runs to 13 residues. CDR1 and CDR2 (germline): LNHNV, YYDKDF (reference sequence). V gave up 1 base and J gave up 3 bases, with 6 bases separating them. CDR3 protein: CATSRVEEETQYF. The DNA for the CDR3 is TGTGCCACCAGCAGAGTCGAGGAAGAGACCCAGTACTTC.

The chain employs TRBV13 and TRBJ1-1; D is possibly TRBD1 (5 bases). The V and J ends lost 1 base and 2 bases respectively, with 17 bases between them. The CDR3 extends over 17 amino acids. Germline V CDR1 and CDR2: PRHDT, FYEKMQ (reference sequence). The CDR3 DNA sequence: TGTGCCAGCAGCTTAGAGGGAGGACCGGGACCCAACACTGAAGCTTTCTTT. Translated: CASSLEGGPGPNTEAFF.